The 15 T cell receptor beta chains given below trace back to one sample, sequenced in a study of Graves' ophthalmopathy and Graves' hyperthyroidism. The authors amplified TCR beta CDR3 regions from RNA transcripts. HTBI primers were used in a first-round RT-PCR, which preceded a second-round multiplex PCR. TCRdb re-derived calls from the multiplex PCR reads in MiXCR, one entry per CDR3 protein. The repertoire holds 1 million to 1.3 million distinct CDR3 sequences, approximately 35% seen once, with more than 9.5% in the top ten. The sample comprised peripheral blood or thyroid tissue (not recorded which). The source of these receptors is an adult man with Graves' hyperthyroidism.

In the case of this clonotype: At one end the junction does not follow the germline gene, possibly because of a read error. In nucleotides, the CDR3 is TGTGCCAGCAGCCCCGGTTGGGGAGACTACTTC. Translated: CASSPGWGDYF. The chain has TRBV7-9 and TRBJ1-2; no clear D gene. The CDR3 contains 11 residues. The V gene's germline CDR1 is SEHNR and CDR2 FQNEAQ (reference sequence). The variable domain in full, with the rest retrieved from reference TRBV7-9 and TRBJ1-2, is DTGVSQNPRHKITKRGQNVTFRCDPISEHNRLYWYRQTLGQGPEFLTYFQNEAQLEKSRLLSDRFSAERPKGSFSTLEIQRTEQGDSAMYLCASSPGWGDYFGSGTRLTVV.

V usage is TRBV7-9 and J usage is TRBJ2-2; a possible D gene is TRBD2 (6 bases). Trimming removed 1 base at V and 8 bases at J, with 17 bases between. Germline-derived CDR1 and CDR2 are SEHNR and FQNEAQ (reference sequence). The CDR3 length is 16 residues. This chain's CDR3 is CASSLGGGVQSGELFF. Here the CDR3 DNA reads TGTGCCAGCAGCTTAGGCGGCGGGGTACAGTCAGGGGAGCTGTTTTTT.

This chain links TRBV5-1 with TRBJ1-1, with TRBD1 identical over 12 bases. The J segment lost 11 bases and the V segment lost 5 bases, leaving 1 base of the junction unmatched. Looked up from germline, CDR1 is SGHRS and CDR2 is YFSETQ. The CDR3 is 11 amino acids. CDR3 in amino acids: CASRGQGAAFF. The DNA for the CDR3 is TGCGCCAGCAGGGGACAGGGGGCGGCTTTCTTT.

There are a few counts of this clonotype. The chain is built from TRBV10-3 and TRBJ2-7; D ambiguous. Germline V gene sequence: CDR1 ENHRY, CDR2 SYGVKD. The CDR3 totals 13 residues. The V and J ends lost 10 bases and 3 bases respectively, with 16 bases between them. CDR3 coding DNA: TGTGCCAGCGCCTTTCGGGCCAACTACGAGCAGTACTTC. Its protein is CASAFRANYEQYF.

This clonotype was seen ten or more times. The J gene is TRBJ2-7, the V gene TRBV28; D not resolved. Germline CDR1 and CDR2: MDHEN and SYDVKM. V dropped 7 bases and J dropped 3 bases, with 10 bases sitting between them. This CDR3 region has 12 residues. The CDR3 sequence: CASTSTGYEQYF. The CDR3 coding sequence is TGTGCCAGCACCTCCACCGGCTACGAGCAGTACTTC.

The CDR3, as DNA: TGTGCCAGCAGTCCGACTAGCGAGGGAGAGACCCAGTACTTC. Its translation: CASSPTSEGETQYF. This rearrangement joins TRBV2 to TRBJ2-5; 8 positions agree with TRBD2. This CDR3 is built from 14 residues. J gave up 4 bases and V 5 bases, and 6 bases lay outside the gene matches. Germline V gene sequence: CDR1 SNHLY, CDR2 FYNNEI.

The genes are TRBV10-3 and TRBJ2-7; weak D call: TRBD1 (9 bases). This CDR3 region has 15 residues. The germline V gene encodes CDR1 ENHRY and CDR2 SYGVKD. V was shortened by 3 bases and J by 6 bases, with 18 bases between the two germline ends. The CDR3 sequence is CAISDGRVTGGEQYF. The CDR3 DNA follows: TGTGCCATCAGTGACGGGAGGGTGACAGGGGGCGAGCAGTACTTC.

This clonotype was observed many times. The chain couples TRBV9 to TRBJ2-7; 9 nucleotides line up with TRBD1. Germline loops: CDR1 SGDLS, CDR2 YYNGEE. The CDR3 loop spans 15 amino acids. With V trimmed by 1 base and J by 5 bases, 7 bases remained unmatched. The CDR3 coding sequence is TGTGCCAGCAGCGTAAGCACAGGGGGCTTCCACGAGCAGTACTTC. This encodes CASSVSTGGFHEQYF.

About this clonotype itself: An end of the junction differs from the germline gene, which may be a read error. The gene calls are TRBV20-1 and TRBJ1-5, with 10 positions matching TRBD1. The length of the CDR3 is 14 residues. From germline, CDR1 is DFQATT and CDR2 SNEGSKA (reference sequence). CDR3 region: CSAFGQGVNQPHHF. The CDR3 DNA reads as TGCAGTGCCTTCGGACAGGGGGTCAATCAGCCCCATCATTTT.

This clonotype was observed at least ten times. The genes are TRBV10-3 and TRBJ2-5; maybe TRBD2 (7 bases). Trimming shortened V by 6 bases and J by 5 bases, and 16 bases separated the two germline ends. Germline V gene lookup returns CDR1 ENHRY and CDR2 SYGVKD. CDR3 length: 14 amino acids. This CDR3 reads CAISGGRGEETQYF. In DNA form, the CDR3 reads TGTGCCATCAGCGGGGGGCGAGGTGAGGAGACCCAGTACTTC.

On this clonotype itself: At one boundary the junction diverges from the germline segment, which might be a read error. This chain's CDR3 is CASSRPGVLHEKLFF. In nucleotides, the CDR3 is TGTGCCAGCAGCCGTCCCGGGGTCCTCCATGAAAAACTGTTTTTT. This sequence joins TRBV5-1 and TRBJ1-4, with D uncertain. There are 15 residues in the CDR3. Germline values: CDR1 SGHRS, CDR2 YFSETQ. The full variable domain, its missing parts supplied by reference TRBV5-1 and TRBJ1-4, is KAGVTQTPRYLIKTRGQQVTLSCSPISGHRSVSWYQQTPGQGLQFLFEYFSETQRNKGNFPGRFSGRQFSNSRSEMNVSTLELGDSALYLCASSRPGVLHEKLFFGSGTQLSVL.

This chain uses TRBV29-1 with TRBJ1-1; no clear D gene. CDR1 SQVTM and CDR2 ANQGSEA come from the germline V gene. The CDR3 contains 11 residues. With 7 bases removed from V and 9 bases from J, the gap between germline ends came to 15 bases. The CDR3 sequence: CSAASDTKAFF. As DNA, the CDR3 is TGCAGCGCGGCCTCTGATACAAAAGCTTTCTTT.

This clonotype has at least ten counts. The chain uses TRBV25-1 and TRBJ2-6; maybe TRBD2 (6 bases). The CDR3 loop spans 15 amino acids. Germline V gene sequence: CDR1 MGHDK, CDR2 SYGVNS. V was cut by 5 bases and J by 3 bases, with 11 bases left in between. The chain's CDR3 is CASSTEGVGANVLTF. CDR3 bases: TGTGCCAGCAGTACGGAGGGTGTTGGGGCCAACGTCCTGACTTTC. The full variable domain, in which reference TRBV25-1 and TRBJ2-6 provide the parts outside the CDR3, is EADIYQTPRYLVIGTGKKITLECSQTMGHDKMYWYQQDPGMELHLIHYSYGVNSTEKGDLSSESTVSRIRTEHFPLTLESARPSHTSQYLCASSTEGVGANVLTFGAGSRLTVL.

This sequence joins TRBV9 and TRBJ2-5, with 11 bases that match TRBD2. The CDR3 has 16 amino acids. Trimming cost V 3 bases and J 4 bases; bases outside gene matches: 8. Germline CDR1 is SGDLS and CDR2 is YYNGEE. The CDR3 loop is CASSATPTSGGETQYF. The CDR3 nucleotides are TGTGCCAGCAGCGCAACCCCCACTAGCGGGGGAGAGACCCAGTACTTC.

About this clonotype itself: Given a much more abundant clone one base away, this may be a read error. The chain joins TRBV13 to TRBJ2-5; 7 positions match TRBD1. CDR3 length: 16 amino acids. Germline CDR1 is PRHDT and CDR2 is FYEKMQ (reference sequence). The CDR3 bases are TGTGCCAGCAGATTAGTCCCCCAGGACAGGTGGGAGACCCAGTACTTC. This translates into CASRLVPQDRWETQYF. Full variable domain (remainder filled in from reference TRBV13 and TRBJ2-5): AAGVIQSPRHLIKEKRETATLKCYPIPRHDTVYWYQQGPGQDPQFLISFYEKMQSDKGSIPDRFSAQQFSDYHSELNMSSLELGDSALYFCASRLVPQDRWETQYFGPGTRLLVL.